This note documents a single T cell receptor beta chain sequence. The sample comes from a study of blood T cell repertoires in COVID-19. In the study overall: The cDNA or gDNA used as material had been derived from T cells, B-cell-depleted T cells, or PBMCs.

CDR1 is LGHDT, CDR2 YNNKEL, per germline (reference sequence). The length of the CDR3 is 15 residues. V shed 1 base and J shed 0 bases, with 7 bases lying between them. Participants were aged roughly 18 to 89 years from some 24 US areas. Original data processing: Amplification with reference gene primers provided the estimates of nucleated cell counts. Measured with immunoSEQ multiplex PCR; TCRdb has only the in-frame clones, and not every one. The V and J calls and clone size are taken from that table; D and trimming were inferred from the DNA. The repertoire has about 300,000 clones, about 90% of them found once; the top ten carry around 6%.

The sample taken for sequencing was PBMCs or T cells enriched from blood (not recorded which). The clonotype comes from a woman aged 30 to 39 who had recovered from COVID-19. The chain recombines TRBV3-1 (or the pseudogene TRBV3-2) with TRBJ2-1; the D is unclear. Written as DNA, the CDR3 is TGTGCCAGCAGCCAAGGACTCAGCTCCTACAATGAGCAGTTCTTC. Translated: CASSQGLSSYNEQFF.